This T cell receptor (beta chain) was recovered during a study of cytomegalovirus exposure and HLA in healthy donors. 13 Jbeta primers and 60 Vbeta primers were used for the PCR. Only in-frame clones appear in the TCRdb table, and some are missing; sequencing was by immunoSEQ multiplex PCR. This sample has about 140,000 clones; about four fifths occur once, and the top ten carry about 2.5%. Germline V CDR1 and CDR2: LNHDA, SQIVND (reference sequence). After removal of 0 bases from V and 5 bases from J, the junction contained 10 bases not matched to a gene. The length of the CDR3 is 18 residues. The sequence came from a male donor in good health and CMV-seronegative. The rearrangement links TRBV19 to TRBJ2-5; TRBD1 agrees at 12 bases. The sample taken for sequencing was PBMCs. In nucleotides, the CDR3 is TGTGCCAGTAGTATAGATACTCCCGGGACAGGGGGCTTGGAGACCCAGTACTTC. It encodes CASSIDTPGTGGLETQYF.